The present entry profiles one T cell receptor (beta chain) with its context. The data derive from a study of control samples from healthy donors and cancer patients. Assay: immunoSEQ multiplex PCR; the TCRdb copy retains only in-frame clones and omits some. The profile shows about 110,000 clones, approximately 90% of them singletons. Trimming took 5 bases from V and 2 from J, leaving 11 bases between them. Germline V CDR1 and CDR2: SGHTA, FQGNSA. This CDR3 region has 14 residues. Material for sequencing was PBMCs. J is TRBJ2-3 and V is TRBV7-2; D is uncertain. This TCR came from an older woman with lung cancer. DNA for the CDR3: TGTGCCAGCAGCCAAGGACCTTACACAGATACGCAGTATTTT. This translates into CASSQGPYTDTQYF.